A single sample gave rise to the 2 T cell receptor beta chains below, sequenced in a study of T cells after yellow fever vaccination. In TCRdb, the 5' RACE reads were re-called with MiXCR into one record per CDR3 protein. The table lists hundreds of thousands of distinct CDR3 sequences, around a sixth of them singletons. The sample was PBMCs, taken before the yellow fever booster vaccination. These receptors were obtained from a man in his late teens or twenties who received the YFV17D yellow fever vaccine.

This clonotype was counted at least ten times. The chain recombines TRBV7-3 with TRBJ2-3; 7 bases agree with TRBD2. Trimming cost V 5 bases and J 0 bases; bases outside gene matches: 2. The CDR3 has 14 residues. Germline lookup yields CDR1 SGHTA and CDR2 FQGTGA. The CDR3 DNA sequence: TGTGCCAGCAGCAGGGGACTAAGCACAGATACGCAGTATTTT. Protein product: CASSRGLSTDTQYF.

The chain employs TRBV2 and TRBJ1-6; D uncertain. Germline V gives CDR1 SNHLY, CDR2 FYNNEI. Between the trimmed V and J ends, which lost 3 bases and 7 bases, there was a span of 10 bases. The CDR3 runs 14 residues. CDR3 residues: CASSDVMYNSPLHF. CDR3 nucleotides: TGTGCCAGCAGTGATGTCATGTACAATTCACCCCTCCACTTT.